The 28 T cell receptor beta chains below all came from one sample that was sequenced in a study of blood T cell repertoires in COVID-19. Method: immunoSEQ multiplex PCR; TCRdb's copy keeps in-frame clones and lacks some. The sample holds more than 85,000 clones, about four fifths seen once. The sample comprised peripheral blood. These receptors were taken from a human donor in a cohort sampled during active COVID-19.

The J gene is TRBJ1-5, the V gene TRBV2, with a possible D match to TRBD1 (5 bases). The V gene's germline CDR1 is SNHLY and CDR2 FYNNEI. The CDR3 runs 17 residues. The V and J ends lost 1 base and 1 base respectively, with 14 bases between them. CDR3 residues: CASSEGLGRGSNQPQHF. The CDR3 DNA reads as TGTGCCAGCAGTGAAGGGTTGGGCCGGGGGAGCAATCAGCCCCAGCATTTT.

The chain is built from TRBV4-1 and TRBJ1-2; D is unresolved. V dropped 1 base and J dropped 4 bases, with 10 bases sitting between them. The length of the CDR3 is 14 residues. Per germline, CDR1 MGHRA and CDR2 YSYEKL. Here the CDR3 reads CASSQGGGLYGYTF. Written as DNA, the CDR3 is TGCGCCAGCAGCCAAGGGGGAGGCCTCTATGGCTACACCTTC.

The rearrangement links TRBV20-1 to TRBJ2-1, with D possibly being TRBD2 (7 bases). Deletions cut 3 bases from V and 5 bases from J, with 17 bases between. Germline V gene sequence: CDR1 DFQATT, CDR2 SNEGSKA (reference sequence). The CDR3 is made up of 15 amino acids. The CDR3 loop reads CSASMGGQYNNEQFF. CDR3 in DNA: TGCAGTGCTAGTATGGGGGGGCAATATAACAATGAGCAGTTCTTC.

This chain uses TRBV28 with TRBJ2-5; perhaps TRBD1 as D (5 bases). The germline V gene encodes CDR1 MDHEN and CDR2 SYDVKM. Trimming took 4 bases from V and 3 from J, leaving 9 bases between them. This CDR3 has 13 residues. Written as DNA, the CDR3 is TGTGCCAGCAGTTGGGGCGTGAAAGAGACCCAGTACTTC. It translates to CASSWGVKETQYF.

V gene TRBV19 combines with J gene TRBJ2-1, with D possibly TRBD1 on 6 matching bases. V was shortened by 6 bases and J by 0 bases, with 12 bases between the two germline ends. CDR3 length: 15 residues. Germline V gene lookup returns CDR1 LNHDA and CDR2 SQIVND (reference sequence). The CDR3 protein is CASSPGQTSYNEQFF. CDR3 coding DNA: TGTGCCAGTAGCCCCGGACAGACCTCCTACAATGAGCAGTTCTTC.

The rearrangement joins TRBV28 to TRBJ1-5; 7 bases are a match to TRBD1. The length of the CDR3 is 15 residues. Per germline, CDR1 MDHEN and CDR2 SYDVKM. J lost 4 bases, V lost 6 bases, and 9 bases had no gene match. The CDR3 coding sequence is TGTGCCAGCAGCCAACAGGGGAATGAGAATCAGCCCCAGCATTTT. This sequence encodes CASSQQGNENQPQHF.

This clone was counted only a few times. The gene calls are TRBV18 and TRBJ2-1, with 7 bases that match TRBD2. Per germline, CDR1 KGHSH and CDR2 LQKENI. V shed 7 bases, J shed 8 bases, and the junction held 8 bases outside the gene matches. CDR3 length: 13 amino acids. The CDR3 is CASCRTSGDEQFF. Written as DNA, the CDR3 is TGTGCCAGCTGCCGGACTAGTGGCGATGAGCAGTTCTTC.

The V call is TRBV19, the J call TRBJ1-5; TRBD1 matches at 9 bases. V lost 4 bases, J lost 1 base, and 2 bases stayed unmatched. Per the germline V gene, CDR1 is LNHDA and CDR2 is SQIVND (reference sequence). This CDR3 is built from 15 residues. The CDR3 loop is CASSKQGASNQPQHF. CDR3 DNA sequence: TGTGCCAGTAGTAAACAGGGGGCGAGCAATCAGCCCCAGCATTTT.

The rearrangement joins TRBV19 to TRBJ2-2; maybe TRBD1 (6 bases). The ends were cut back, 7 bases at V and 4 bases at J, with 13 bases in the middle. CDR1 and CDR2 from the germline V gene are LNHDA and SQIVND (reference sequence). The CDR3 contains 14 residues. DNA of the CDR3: TGTGCCAGTAATGTGGGGGCCGCCACCGGGGAGCTGTTTTTT. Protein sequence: CASNVGAATGELFF.

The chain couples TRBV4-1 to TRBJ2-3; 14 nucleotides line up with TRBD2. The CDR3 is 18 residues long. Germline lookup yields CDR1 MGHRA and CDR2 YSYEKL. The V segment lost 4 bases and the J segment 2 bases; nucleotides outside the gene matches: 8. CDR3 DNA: TGCGCCAGCAGCCGAGCCGGACTAGCGGGGGGAATCACAGATACGCAGTATTTT. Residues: CASSRAGLAGGITDTQYF.

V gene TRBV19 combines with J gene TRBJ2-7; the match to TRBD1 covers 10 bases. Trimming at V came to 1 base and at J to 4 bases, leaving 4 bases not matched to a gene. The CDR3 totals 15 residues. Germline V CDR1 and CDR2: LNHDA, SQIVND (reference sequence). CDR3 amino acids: CASSIAPGQGYEQYF. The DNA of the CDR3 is TGTGCCAGTAGTATAGCTCCGGGACAGGGGTACGAGCAGTACTTC. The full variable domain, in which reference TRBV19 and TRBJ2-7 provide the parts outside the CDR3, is DGGITQSPKYLFRKEGQNVTLSCEQNLNHDAMYWYRQDPGQGLRLIYYSQIVNDFQKGDIAEGYSVSREKKESFPLTVTSAQKNPTAFYLCASSIAPGQGYEQYFGPGTRLTVT.

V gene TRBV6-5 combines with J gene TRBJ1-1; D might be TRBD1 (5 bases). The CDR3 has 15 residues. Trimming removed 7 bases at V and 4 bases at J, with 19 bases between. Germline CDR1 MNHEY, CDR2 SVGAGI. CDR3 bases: TGTGCCAGCACCCCCCCGGGGGGATTATCCACTGAAGCTTTCTTT. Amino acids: CASTPPGGLSTEAFF.

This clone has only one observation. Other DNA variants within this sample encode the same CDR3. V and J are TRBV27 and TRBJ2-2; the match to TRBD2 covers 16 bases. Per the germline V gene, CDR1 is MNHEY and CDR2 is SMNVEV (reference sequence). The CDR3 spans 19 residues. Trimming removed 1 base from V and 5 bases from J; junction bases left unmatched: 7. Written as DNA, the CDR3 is TGTGCCAGCAGTTTATTGGGACTAGCGGGGGGGCCGGGGACCGGGGAGCTGTTTTTT. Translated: CASSLLGLAGGPGTGELFF.

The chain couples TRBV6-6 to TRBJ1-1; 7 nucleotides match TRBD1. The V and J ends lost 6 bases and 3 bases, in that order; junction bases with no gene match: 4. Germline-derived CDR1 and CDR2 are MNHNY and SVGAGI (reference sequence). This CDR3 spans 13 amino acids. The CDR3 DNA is TGTGCCAGCAGATTCGACAGGGACACTGAAGCTTTCTTT. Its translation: CASRFDRDTEAFF.

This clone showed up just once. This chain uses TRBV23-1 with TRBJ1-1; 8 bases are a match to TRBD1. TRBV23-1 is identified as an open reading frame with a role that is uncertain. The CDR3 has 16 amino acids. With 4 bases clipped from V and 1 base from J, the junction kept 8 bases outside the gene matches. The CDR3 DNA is TGCGCCAGCAGTCCCCCCGGACAGGGAAGGAACACTGAAGCTTTCTTT. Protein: CASSPPGQGRNTEAFF.

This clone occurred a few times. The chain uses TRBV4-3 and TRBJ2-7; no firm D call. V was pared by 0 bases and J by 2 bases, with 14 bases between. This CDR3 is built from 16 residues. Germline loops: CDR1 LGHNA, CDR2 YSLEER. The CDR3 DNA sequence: TGCGCCAGCAGCCAAGATGTTGCTCGCGCTACCTACGAGCAGTACTTC. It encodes CASSQDVARATYEQYF.

The CDR3 DNA follows: TGTGCCATCAGTGAACTAGCGGGGACCTCCTACAATGAGCAGTTCTTC. It specifies CAISELAGTSYNEQFF. The chain couples TRBV10-3 to TRBJ2-1, with 10 bases aligning to TRBD2. Germline V gene data show CDR1 as ENHRY and CDR2 as SYGVKD. V gave up 3 bases and J gave up 0 bases; unmatched junction bases: 2. The CDR3 has 16 amino acids.

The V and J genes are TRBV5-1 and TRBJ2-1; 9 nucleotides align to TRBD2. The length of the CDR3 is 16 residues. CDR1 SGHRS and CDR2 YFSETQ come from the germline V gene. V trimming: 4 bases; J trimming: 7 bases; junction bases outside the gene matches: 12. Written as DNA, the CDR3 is TGCGCCAGCAGCCTCCGCGGCGGGGGGGCCAGGAATGAGCAGTTCTTC. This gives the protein CASSLRGGGARNEQFF. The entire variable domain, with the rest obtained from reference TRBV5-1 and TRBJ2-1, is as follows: KAGVTQTPRYLIKTRGQQVTLSCSPISGHRSVSWYQQTPGQGLQFLFEYFSETQRNKGNFPGRFSGRQFSNSRSEMNVSTLELGDSALYLCASSLRGGGARNEQFFGPGTRLTVL.

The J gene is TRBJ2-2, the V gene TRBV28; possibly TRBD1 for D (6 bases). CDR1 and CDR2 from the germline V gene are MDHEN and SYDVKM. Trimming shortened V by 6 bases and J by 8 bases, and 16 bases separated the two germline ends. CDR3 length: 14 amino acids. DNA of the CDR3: TGTGCCAGCAGGGGGGACATAGCGATAGGGGAGCTGTTTTTT. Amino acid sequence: CASRGDIAIGELFF.

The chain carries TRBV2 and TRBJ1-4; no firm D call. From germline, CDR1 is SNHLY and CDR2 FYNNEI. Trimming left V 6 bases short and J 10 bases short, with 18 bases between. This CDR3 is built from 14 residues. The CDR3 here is CASSQGTPRGKLFF. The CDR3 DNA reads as TGTGCCAGCAGCCAAGGTACCCCGCGGGGAAAACTGTTTTTT.

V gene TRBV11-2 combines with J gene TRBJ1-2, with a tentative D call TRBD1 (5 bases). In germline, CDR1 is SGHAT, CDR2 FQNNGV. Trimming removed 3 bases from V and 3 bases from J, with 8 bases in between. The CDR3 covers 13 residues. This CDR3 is CASSFSRDYGYTF. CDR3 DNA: TGTGCCAGCAGCTTTAGCAGGGACTATGGCTACACCTTC.

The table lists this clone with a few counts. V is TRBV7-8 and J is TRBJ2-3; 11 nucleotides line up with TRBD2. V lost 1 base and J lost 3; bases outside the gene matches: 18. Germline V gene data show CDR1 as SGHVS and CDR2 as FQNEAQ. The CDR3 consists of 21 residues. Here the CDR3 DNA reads TGTGCCAGCAGCTTAGAGGTAGCGGGGGGGCTGTGGGTCCCGAAAACAGATACGCAGTATTTT. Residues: CASSLEVAGGLWVPKTDTQYF. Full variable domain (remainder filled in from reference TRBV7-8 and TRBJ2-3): GAGVSQSPRYKVAKRGQDVALRCDPISGHVSLFWYQQALGQGPEFLTYFQNEAQLDKSGLPSDRFFAERPEGSVSTLKIQRTQQEDSAVYLCASSLEVAGGLWVPKTDTQYFGPGTRLTVL.

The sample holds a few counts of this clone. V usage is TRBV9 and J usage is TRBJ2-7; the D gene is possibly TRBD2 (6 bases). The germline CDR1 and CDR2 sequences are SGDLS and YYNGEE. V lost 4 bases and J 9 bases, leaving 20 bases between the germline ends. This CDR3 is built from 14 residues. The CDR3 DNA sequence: TGTGCCAGCAGCCCGGGACTGACTCTTGAAAGGCAGTACTTC. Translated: CASSPGLTLERQYF.

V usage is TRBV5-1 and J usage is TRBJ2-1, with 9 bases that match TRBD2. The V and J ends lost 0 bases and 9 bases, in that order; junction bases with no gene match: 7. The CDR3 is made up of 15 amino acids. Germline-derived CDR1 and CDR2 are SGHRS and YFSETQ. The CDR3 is CASSLAEAGGFEQFF. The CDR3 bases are TGCGCCAGCAGCTTGGCCGAAGCGGGGGGTTTTGAGCAGTTCTTC.

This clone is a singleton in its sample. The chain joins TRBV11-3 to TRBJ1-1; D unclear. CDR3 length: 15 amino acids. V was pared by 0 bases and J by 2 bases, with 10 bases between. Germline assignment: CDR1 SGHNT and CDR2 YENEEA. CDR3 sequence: CASSLDSRINTEAFF. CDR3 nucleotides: TGTGCCAGCAGCTTAGATTCGAGGATTAACACTGAAGCTTTCTTT.

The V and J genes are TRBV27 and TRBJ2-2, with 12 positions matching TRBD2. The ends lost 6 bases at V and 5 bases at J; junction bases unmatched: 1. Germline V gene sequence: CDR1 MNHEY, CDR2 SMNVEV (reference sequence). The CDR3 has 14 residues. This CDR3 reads CASSGLAGTGELFF. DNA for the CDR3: TGTGCCAGCAGCGGACTAGCGGGGACCGGGGAGCTGTTTTTT.

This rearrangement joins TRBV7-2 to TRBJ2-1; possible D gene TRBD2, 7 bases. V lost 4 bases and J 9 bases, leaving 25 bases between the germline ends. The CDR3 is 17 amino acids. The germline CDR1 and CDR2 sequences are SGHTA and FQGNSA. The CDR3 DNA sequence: TGTGCCAGCAGCTCCTTCCCTAGGGGGGGGCGATTCGGTGAGCAGTTCTTC. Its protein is CASSSFPRGGRFGEQFF.

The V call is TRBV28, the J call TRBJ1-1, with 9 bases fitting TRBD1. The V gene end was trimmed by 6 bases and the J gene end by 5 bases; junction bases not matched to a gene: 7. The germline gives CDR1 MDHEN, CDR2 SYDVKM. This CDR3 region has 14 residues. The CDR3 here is CASSLTGGETEAFF. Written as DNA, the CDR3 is TGTGCCAGCAGCTTGACAGGGGGGGAAACTGAAGCTTTCTTT.